This record covers a single TCR beta chain. One junction end disagrees with the germline gene, perhaps due to a read error. The CDR3 sequence is 13 residues long. Germline-derived CDR1 and CDR2 are SGHVS and FQNEAQ. TCRdb fed the RT-PCR reads into MiXCR, producing one record per CDR3 protein. The sample consists of about 700,000 distinct CDR3 sequences, approximately 15% of them appearing once. This TCR was sampled from a female donor in good health, serving as a healthy control. The chain is built from TRBV7-8 and TRBJ2-5; D not resolved. Sequencing used memory CD4+ T cells from blood. The CDR3 DNA reads TGTGCCAGCAGCCCTTCAGGCGGAGAGACCAAGTACTTC. Amino acids: CASSPSGGETKYF. Looking up the rest from reference TRBV7-8 and TRBJ2-5 gives the full variable domain: GAGVSQSPRYKVAKRGQDVALRCDPISGHVSLFWYQQALGQGPEFLTYFQNEAQLDKSGLPSDRFFAERPEGSVSTLKIQRTQQEDSAVYLCASSPSGGETKYFGPGTRLLVL.